The sequence of this T cell receptor beta chain was determined in a study of blood T cell repertoires in COVID-19. As for the study in general: COVID-19 samples from acute and convalescent phases originated in the United States, Italy and Spain. T cells, B-cell-depleted T cells, or PBMCs supplied cDNA or gDNA.

This table comes from immunoSEQ multiplex PCR, and its TCRdb copy is limited to in-frame clones, with some not included. The sample holds approximately 240,000 clones; roughly 88% are singletons and the top ten take roughly 2%. The sequence derives from a woman in her thirties or forties who had recovered from COVID-19. Sample: peripheral blood.

The CDR3 is CASSLSLSAAASRNYGYTF. The CDR3 nucleotides read TGTGCCAGCAGCTTATCGCTCTCGGCGGCTGCCTCGAGAAATTATGGCTACACCTTC. This chain links TRBV7-9 with TRBJ1-2; D gene ambiguous. V gave up 2 bases and J gave up 5 bases, with 27 bases separating them. This CDR3 spans 19 amino acids. Germline loops: CDR1 SEHNR, CDR2 FQNEAQ (reference sequence).